The 15 T cell receptor beta chains in this list originate from one sample, sequenced in a study of blood T cell repertoires in COVID-19. Sequencing was performed with immunoSEQ multiplex PCR; in TCRdb, only in-frame clones are kept and a portion is missing. The sample lists roughly 77,000 clones; under 80% were seen once. Material for sequencing was peripheral blood. The receptors were gathered from a human donor in a cohort sampled during active COVID-19.

The chain recombines TRBV19 with TRBJ1-2; 10 bases line up with TRBD1. The CDR3 totals 15 residues. V shed 6 bases, J shed 3 bases, and the junction held 7 bases outside the gene matches. Germline V lookup: CDR1 LNHDA, CDR2 SQIVND (reference sequence). CDR3: CASRAPGQGYYGYTF. DNA of the CDR3: TGTGCCAGTAGGGCCCCGGGACAGGGGTACTATGGCTACACCTTC. Complete variable domain (other parts from reference TRBV19 and TRBJ1-2): DGGITQSPKYLFRKEGQNVTLSCEQNLNHDAMYWYRQDPGQGLRLIYYSQIVNDFQKGDIAEGYSVSREKKESFPLTVTSAQKNPTAFYLCASRAPGQGYYGYTFGSGTRLTVV.

The chain links TRBV27 to TRBJ2-3; TRBD2 matches 9 bases. Germline V lookup: CDR1 MNHEY, CDR2 SMNVEV (reference sequence). V was clipped by 6 bases and J by 0 bases; unmatched bases: 7. The CDR3 is made up of 16 amino acids. CDR3 residues: CASRGSGGPSTDTQYF. CDR3 in DNA: TGTGCCAGCAGGGGTAGCGGGGGACCTAGCACAGATACGCAGTATTTT.

The chain recombines TRBV5-4 with TRBJ1-4; 9 bases fit TRBD1. Per the germline V gene, CDR1 is SGHNT and CDR2 is YYREEE (reference sequence). V was pared by 4 bases and J by 8 bases, with 6 bases of the junction left unmatched. The CDR3 loop spans 14 amino acids. CDR3: CASSIDRGNEKLFF. The CDR3 nucleotides are TGTGCCAGCAGCATAGACAGGGGGAACGAAAAACTGTTTTTT.

The genes are TRBV6-1 and TRBJ1-5; tentative D call: TRBD1 (5 bases). CDR1 is MNHNS and CDR2 is SASEGT in the germline V gene. CDR3 length equals 17 residues. Trimming left V 0 bases short and J 4 bases short, with 16 bases between. The CDR3 coding sequence is TGTGCCAGCAGTGAAGCGAGGACACTCGTGGGGAATCAGCCCCAGCATTTT. Protein sequence: CASSEARTLVGNQPQHF.

The chain joins TRBV7-2 to TRBJ2-5; TRBD2 matches at 12 bases. With V trimmed by 4 bases and J by 6 bases, 9 bases remained unmatched. CDR1 is SGHTA, CDR2 FQGNSA, per germline. The CDR3 is 16 residues long. CDR3 region: CASSSLAGGLMQTQYF. The CDR3 nucleotides are TGTGCCAGCAGCTCACTAGCGGGGGGCCTTATGCAGACCCAGTACTTC.

V and J are TRBV28 and TRBJ2-5, with 9 bases fitting TRBD1. This CDR3 has 14 amino acids. V shed 8 bases, J shed 3 bases, and the junction held 7 bases outside the gene matches. The germline gives CDR1 MDHEN, CDR2 SYDVKM. Here the CDR3 reads CASWDRDSKETQYF. In DNA form, the CDR3 reads TGTGCCAGCTGGGACAGGGACAGCAAAGAGACCCAGTACTTC.

The chain has TRBV5-4 and TRBJ1-4, with D unresolved. Germline V gives CDR1 SGHNT, CDR2 YYREEE (reference sequence). The ends were cut back, 0 bases at V and 7 bases at J, with 16 bases in the middle. The CDR3 totals 16 residues. CDR3 nucleotide sequence: TGTGCCAGCAGCTTGGCCCCCACAGCCCTGTCTGAAAAACTGTTTTTT. This codes for CASSLAPTALSEKLFF.

This clone was seen a handful of times. This rearrangement joins TRBV3-1 (or the pseudogene TRBV3-2) to TRBJ2-2; D is perhaps TRBD1 (6 bases). Germline V lookup: CDR1 LGHDT, CDR2 YNNKEL (reference sequence). The CDR3 contains 14 residues. The V gene lost 6 bases and the J gene lost 4 bases, with 12 bases spanning the gap. The CDR3 DNA is TGTGCCAGCAGTCGAACAGGGAGCACCGGGGAGCTGTTTTTT. Protein sequence: CASSRTGSTGELFF.

The V gene is TRBV6-5, the J gene TRBJ2-7, with 11 bases identical to TRBD1. The germline V gene encodes CDR1 MNHEY and CDR2 SVGAGI. The CDR3 runs 13 residues. V lost 6 bases to trimming and J lost 5 bases; unmatched junction nucleotides: 3. The CDR3 is CASRDRGRNEQYF. For the CDR3, the DNA is TGTGCCAGCAGGGACAGGGGGCGTAACGAGCAGTACTTC.

The chain links TRBV6-1 to TRBJ1-2, with a weak D call TRBD1 (6 bases). The CDR3 length is 14 residues. From germline, CDR1 is MNHNS and CDR2 SASEGT. V was shortened by 2 bases and J by 4 bases, with 11 bases between the two germline ends. The CDR3 here is CASSEQGQIYGYTF. The CDR3 nucleotides read TGTGCCAGCAGTGAACAAGGACAGATCTATGGCTACACCTTC.

V is TRBV11-2 and J is TRBJ2-1, with 12 bases that match TRBD2. In germline, CDR1 is SGHAT, CDR2 FQNNGV. J was trimmed by 4 bases and V by 3 bases; bases with no gene match: 4. The CDR3 runs 16 residues. The CDR3 here is CASSFGLAGRYNEQFF. In DNA, the CDR3 is TGTGCCAGCAGCTTCGGACTAGCGGGGAGATACAATGAGCAGTTCTTC.

This clone has only a few counts. The V and J genes are TRBV19 and TRBJ1-4, with TRBD1 matching over 11 bases. CDR1 LNHDA and CDR2 SQIVND come from the germline V gene (reference sequence). The CDR3 contains 13 residues. The V segment lost 8 bases and the J segment 9 bases; nucleotides outside the gene matches: 5. CDR3 amino acids: CASRGQGAQKLFF. The CDR3 DNA sequence: TGTGCCAGTCGCGGACAGGGGGCCCAAAAACTGTTTTTT. The full variable domain, in which reference TRBV19 and TRBJ1-4 provide the parts outside the CDR3, is DGGITQSPKYLFRKEGQNVTLSCEQNLNHDAMYWYRQDPGQGLRLIYYSQIVNDFQKGDIAEGYSVSREKKESFPLTVTSAQKNPTAFYLCASRGQGAQKLFFGSGTQLSVL.

This chain links TRBV6-5 with TRBJ2-4, with D unclear. This CDR3 contains 14 residues. The germline V and J ends were trimmed by 6 bases and 5 bases, with 14 bases remaining between them. The germline gives CDR1 MNHEY, CDR2 SVGAGI. The CDR3, as DNA: TGTGCCAGCAGCCCCTCCGGGTACCAAAACATTCAGTACTTC. The encoded protein is CASSPSGYQNIQYF.

The V gene is TRBV30, the J gene TRBJ1-1; unclear D gene. In germline, CDR1 is GTSNPN, CDR2 SVGIG (reference sequence). The V gene lost 0 bases and the J gene lost 1 base, with 6 bases spanning the gap. CDR3 length: 13 residues. The CDR3 loop is CAWSVQENTEAFF. For the CDR3, the DNA is TGTGCCTGGAGTGTACAAGAGAACACTGAAGCTTTCTTT.

The gene calls are TRBV5-1 and TRBJ1-3; D unresolved. This CDR3 is 15 amino acids long. Trimming stripped 0 bases from V and 4 bases from J, with 11 bases between. The germline CDR1 and CDR2 sequences are SGHRS and YFSETQ. Here the CDR3 reads CASSLVGEFGNTIYF. The CDR3 DNA reads TGCGCCAGCAGCTTGGTCGGGGAATTCGGAAACACCATATATTTT.